This record covers a single T cell receptor beta chain. This CDR3 is 16 amino acids long. Trimming cost V 11 bases and J 0 bases; bases outside gene matches: 13. Germline CDR1 is MDHEN and CDR2 is SYDVKM. These data belong to a study of blood T cell repertoires in COVID-19. Study information: COVID-19 samples collected from the United States, Italy and Spain covered acute and convalescent phases. Sample material is recorded as cDNA or gDNA derived from T cells, B-cell-depleted T cells, or PBMCs.

In the original workflow: Using reference gene primer amplification, nucleated cell counts were estimated. Libraries were prepared by immunoSEQ multiplex PCR; TCRdb keeps only in-frame clonotypes and omits some of them. V and J calls and clone size are copied from that table; D and trimming were computed from the DNA. The data hold more than 25,000 clones, with 86% observed a single time. The sequence was obtained from a human donor with active COVID-19. The donor label of this sample is uncertain. The specimen was peripheral blood. The V gene is TRBV28, the J gene TRBJ1-2, with TRBD1 identical over 9 bases. The DNA for the CDR3 is TGTGCCTGCTTAAATAACAGGGGGCCTCCTAACTATGGCTACACCTTC. It specifies CACLNNRGPPNYGYTF.